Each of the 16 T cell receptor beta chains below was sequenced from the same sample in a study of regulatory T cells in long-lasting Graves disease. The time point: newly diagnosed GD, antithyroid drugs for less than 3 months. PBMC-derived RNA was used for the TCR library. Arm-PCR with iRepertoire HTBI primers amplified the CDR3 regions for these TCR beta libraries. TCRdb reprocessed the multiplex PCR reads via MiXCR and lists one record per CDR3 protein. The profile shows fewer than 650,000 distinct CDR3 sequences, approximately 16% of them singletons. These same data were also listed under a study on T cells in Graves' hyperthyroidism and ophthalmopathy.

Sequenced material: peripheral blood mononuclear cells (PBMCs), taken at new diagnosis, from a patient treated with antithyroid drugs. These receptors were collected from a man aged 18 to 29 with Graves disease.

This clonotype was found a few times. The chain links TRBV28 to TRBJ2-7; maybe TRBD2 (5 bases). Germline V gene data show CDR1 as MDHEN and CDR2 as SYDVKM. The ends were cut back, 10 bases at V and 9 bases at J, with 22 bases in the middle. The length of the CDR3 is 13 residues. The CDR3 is CATSPLAPLAQYF. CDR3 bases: TGTGCCACCTCCCCCTTAGCCCCCCTAGCGCAGTACTTC. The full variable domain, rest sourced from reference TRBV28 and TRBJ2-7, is DVKVTQSSRYLVKRTGEKVFLECVQDMDHENMFWYRQDPGLGLRLIYFSYDVKMKEKGDIPEGYSVSREKKERFSLILESASTNQTSMYLCATSPLAPLAQYFGPGTRLTVT.

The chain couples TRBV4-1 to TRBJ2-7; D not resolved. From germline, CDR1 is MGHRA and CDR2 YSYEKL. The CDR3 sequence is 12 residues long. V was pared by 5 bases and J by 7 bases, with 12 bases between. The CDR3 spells CASSRVSGEQYF. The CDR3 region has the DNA TGCGCCAGCAGCAGGGTTTCTGGTGAGCAGTACTTC.

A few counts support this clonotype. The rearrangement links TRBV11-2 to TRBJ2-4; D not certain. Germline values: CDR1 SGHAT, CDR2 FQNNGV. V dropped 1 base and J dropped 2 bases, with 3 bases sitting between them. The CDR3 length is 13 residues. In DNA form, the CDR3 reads TGTGCCAGCAGCTTAGTCTCCAAAAACATTCAGTACTTC. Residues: CASSLVSKNIQYF.

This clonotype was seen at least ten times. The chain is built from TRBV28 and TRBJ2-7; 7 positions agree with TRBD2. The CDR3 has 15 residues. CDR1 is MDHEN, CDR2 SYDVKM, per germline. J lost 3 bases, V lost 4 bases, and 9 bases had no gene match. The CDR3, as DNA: TGTGCCAGCAGTTCCCCCGCTAGCGGCTACTACGAGCAGTACTTC. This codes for CASSSPASGYYEQYF. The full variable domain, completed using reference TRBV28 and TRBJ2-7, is DVKVTQSSRYLVKRTGEKVFLECVQDMDHENMFWYRQDPGLGLRLIYFSYDVKMKEKGDIPEGYSVSREKKERFSLILESASTNQTSMYLCASSSPASGYYEQYFGPGTRLTVT.

The chain's CDR3 is CASSFGSSNQPQHF. CDR3 coding DNA: TGTGCCAGCAGCTTCGGCAGTAGCAATCAGCCCCAGCATTTT. This chain connects TRBV7-2 to TRBJ1-5; D remains unclear. V was cut by 3 bases and J by 0 bases, with 6 bases left in between. CDR1 is SGHTA, CDR2 FQGNSA, per germline. This CDR3 is 14 amino acids long.

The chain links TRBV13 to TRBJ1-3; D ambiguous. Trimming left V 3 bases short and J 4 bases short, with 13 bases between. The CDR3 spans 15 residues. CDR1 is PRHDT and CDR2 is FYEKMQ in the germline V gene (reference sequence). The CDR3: CASSLEGLKGNTIYF. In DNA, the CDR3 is TGTGCCAGCAGCTTGGAGGGTCTGAAGGGAAACACCATATATTTT. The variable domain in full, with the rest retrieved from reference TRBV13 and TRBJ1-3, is AAGVIQSPRHLIKEKRETATLKCYPIPRHDTVYWYQQGPGQDPQFLISFYEKMQSDKGSIPDRFSAQQFSDYHSELNMSSLELGDSALYFCASSLEGLKGNTIYFGEGSWLTVV.

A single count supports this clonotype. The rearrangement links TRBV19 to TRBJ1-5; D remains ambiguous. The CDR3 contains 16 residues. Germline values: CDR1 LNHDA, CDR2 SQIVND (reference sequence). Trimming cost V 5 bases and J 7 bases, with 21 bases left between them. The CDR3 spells CASSDLRLGHIQPQHF. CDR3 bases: TGTGCCAGTAGTGATCTCCGTTTGGGTCACATACAGCCCCAGCATTTT.

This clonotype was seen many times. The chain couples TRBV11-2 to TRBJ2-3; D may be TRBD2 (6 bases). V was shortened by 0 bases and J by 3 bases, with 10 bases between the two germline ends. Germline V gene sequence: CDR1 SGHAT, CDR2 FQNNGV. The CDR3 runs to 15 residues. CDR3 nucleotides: TGTGCCAGCAGCTTAGATGGGCGGGAAACAGATACGCAGTATTTT. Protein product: CASSLDGRETDTQYF.

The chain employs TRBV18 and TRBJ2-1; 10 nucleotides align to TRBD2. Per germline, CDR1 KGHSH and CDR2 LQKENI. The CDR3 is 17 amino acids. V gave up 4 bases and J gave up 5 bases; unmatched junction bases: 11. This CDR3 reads CASSLDQLAGRDNEQFF. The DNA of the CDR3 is TGTGCCAGCTCACTCGACCAACTAGCGGGAAGAGACAATGAGCAGTTCTTC.

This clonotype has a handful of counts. CDR3 sequence reads: CASSQESLADTQYF. The DNA of the CDR3 is TGCGCCAGCAGCCAGGAGTCCTTGGCAGATACGCAGTATTTT. The V call is TRBV4-1, the J call TRBJ2-3; D is uncertain. The CDR3 is made up of 14 amino acids. The germline gives CDR1 MGHRA, CDR2 YSYEKL. V was pared by 3 bases and J by 4 bases, with 11 bases between.

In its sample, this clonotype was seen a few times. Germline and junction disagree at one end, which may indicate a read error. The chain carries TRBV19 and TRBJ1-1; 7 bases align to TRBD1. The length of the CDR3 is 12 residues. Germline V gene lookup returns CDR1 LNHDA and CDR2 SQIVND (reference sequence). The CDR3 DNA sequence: TGTGCCAGTAGGGATTCAGGGGGAGAAGCCTTCTTT. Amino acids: CASRDSGGEAFF.

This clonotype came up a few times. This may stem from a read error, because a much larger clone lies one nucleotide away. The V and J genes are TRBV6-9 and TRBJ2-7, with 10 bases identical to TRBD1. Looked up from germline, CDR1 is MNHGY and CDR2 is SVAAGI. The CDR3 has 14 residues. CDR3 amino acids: CANSYSFRDRGSNF. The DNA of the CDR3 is TGTGCCAACAGTTACTCCTTCCGGGACAGGGGTAGTAACTTC.

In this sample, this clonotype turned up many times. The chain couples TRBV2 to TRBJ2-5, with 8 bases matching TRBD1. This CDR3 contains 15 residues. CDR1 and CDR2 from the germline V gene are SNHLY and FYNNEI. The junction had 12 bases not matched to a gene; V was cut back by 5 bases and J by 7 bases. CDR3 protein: CASSLTGDTGGTQYF. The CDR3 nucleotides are TGTGCCAGCAGTTTGACAGGGGACACCGGGGGGACCCAGTACTTC.

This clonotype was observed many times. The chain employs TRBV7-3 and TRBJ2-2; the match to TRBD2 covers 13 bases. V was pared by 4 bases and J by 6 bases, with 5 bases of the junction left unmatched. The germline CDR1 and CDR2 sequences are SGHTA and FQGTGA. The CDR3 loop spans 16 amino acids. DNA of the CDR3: TGTGCCAGCAGCTCTTGGACTAGCGGGAGTCCCGGGGAGCTGTTTTTT. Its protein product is CASSSWTSGSPGELFF.

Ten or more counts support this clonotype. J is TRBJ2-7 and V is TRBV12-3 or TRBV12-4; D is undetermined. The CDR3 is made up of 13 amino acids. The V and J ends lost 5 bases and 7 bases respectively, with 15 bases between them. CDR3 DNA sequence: TGTGCCAGCAGTGGGGAAATCGTTCGGGAGCAGTACTTC. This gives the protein CASSGEIVREQYF.

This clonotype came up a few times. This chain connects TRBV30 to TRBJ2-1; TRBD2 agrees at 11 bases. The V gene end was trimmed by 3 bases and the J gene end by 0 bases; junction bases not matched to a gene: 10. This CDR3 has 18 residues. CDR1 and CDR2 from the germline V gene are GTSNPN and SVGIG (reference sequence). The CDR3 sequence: CAWSFGLAGSFSYNEQFF. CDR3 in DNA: TGTGCCTGGAGCTTCGGACTAGCGGGCTCCTTCTCCTACAATGAGCAGTTCTTC.